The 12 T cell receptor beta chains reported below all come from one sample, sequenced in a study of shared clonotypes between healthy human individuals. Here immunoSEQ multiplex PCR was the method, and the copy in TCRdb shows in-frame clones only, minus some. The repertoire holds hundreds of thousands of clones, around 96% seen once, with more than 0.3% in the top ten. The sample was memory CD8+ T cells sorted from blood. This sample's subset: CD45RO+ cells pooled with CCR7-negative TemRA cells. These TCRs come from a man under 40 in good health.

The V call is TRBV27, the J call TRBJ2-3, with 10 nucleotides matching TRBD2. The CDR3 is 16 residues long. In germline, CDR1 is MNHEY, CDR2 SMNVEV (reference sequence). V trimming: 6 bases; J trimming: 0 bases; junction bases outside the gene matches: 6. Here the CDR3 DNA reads TGTGCCAGCAGAGCGGTACTAGCGGGAAGCACAGATACGCAGTATTTT. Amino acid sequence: CASRAVLAGSTDTQYF.

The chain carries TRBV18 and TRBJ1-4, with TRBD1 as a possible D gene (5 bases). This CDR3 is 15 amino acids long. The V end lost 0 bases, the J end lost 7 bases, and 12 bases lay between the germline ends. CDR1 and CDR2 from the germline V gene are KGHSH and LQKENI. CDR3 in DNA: TGTGCCAGCTCACCACCGAGGCAGGGCACTGAAAAACTGTTTTTT. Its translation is CASSPPRQGTEKLFF.

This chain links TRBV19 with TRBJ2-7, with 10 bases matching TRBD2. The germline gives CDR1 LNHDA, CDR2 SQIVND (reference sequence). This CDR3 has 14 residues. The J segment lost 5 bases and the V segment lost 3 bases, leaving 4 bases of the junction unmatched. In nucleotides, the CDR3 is TGTGCCAGTAGTATTGCTAGCGGGAGTGACGAGCAGTACTTC. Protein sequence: CASSIASGSDEQYF.

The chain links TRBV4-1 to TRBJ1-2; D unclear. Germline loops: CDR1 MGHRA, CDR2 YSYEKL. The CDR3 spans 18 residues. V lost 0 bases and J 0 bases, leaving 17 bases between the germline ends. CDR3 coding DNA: TGCGCCAGCAGCCAAGAGGTAGGATCTCCCACGACTAACTATGGCTACACCTTC. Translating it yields CASSQEVGSPTTNYGYTF.

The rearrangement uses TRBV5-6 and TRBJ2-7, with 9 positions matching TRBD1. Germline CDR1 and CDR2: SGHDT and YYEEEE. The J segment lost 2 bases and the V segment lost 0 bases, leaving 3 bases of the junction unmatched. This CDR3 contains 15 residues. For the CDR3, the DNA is TGTGCCAGCAGCTTGGCTGGACAGGGGCCCTACGAGCAGTACTTC. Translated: CASSLAGQGPYEQYF. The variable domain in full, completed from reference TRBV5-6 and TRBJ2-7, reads DAGVTQSPTHLIKTRGQQVTLRCSPKSGHDTVSWYQQALGQGPQFIFQYYEEEERQRGNFPDRFSGHQFPNYSSELNVNALLLGDSALYLCASSLAGQGPYEQYFGPGTRLTVT.

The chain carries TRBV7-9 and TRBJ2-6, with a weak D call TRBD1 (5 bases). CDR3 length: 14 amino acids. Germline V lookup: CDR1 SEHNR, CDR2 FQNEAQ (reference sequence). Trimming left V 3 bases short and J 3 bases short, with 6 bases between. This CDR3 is CASSFQGGANVLTF. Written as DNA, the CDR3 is TGTGCCAGCAGCTTCCAGGGTGGGGCCAACGTCCTGACTTTC.

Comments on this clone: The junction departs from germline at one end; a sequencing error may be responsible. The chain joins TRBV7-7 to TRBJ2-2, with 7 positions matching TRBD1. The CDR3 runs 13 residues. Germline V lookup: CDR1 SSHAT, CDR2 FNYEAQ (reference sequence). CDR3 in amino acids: CASSLDRAGELFF. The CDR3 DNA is TGTGCTAGCAGCTTAGACAGGGCCGGGGAGCTGTTTTTT.

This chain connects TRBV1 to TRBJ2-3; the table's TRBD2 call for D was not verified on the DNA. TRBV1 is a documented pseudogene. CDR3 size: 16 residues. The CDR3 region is CTSSQKPSGSSDTQYF. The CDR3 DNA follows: TGCACCAGCAGCCAGAAACCCAGCGGGAGCTCAGATACGCAGTATTTT.

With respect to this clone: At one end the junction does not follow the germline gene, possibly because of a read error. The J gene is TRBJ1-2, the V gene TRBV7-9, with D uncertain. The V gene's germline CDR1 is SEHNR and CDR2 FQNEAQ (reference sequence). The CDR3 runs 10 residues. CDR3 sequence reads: CASSQDGARF. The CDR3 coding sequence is TGTGCCAGCAGCCAGGACGGCGCACGCTTC.

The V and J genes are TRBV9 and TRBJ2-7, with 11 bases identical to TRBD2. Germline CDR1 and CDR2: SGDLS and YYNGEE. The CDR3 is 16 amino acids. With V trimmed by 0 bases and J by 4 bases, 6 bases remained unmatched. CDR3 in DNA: TGTGCCAGCAGCGTAGCCCCTATAGCGGGAGGGTACGAGCAGTACTTC. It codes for CASSVAPIAGGYEQYF.

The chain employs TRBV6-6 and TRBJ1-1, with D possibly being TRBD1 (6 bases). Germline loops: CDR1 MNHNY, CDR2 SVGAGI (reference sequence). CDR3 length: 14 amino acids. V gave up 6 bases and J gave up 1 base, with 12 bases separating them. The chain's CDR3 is CASSDDRQNTEAFF. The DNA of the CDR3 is TGTGCCAGCAGCGACGACAGGCAGAACACTGAAGCTTTCTTT.

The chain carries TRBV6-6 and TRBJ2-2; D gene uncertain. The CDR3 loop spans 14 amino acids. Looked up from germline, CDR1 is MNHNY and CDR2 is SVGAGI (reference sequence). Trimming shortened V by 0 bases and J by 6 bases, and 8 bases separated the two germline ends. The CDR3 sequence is CASSYSMGSGELFF. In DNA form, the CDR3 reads TGTGCCAGCAGTTACTCGATGGGGTCCGGGGAGCTGTTTTTT.